The 13 T cell receptor beta chains reported below all come from one sample, sequenced in a study of T cell responses to AZD1222 COVID-19 vaccine (dated by TCRdb to the early 2020s). The sample's time point label is to be understood as: about 28 days (+/-7) after the second vaccine dose. Library construction relied on the immunoSEQ multiplex PCR assay. TCRdb holds this immuneACCESS table with in-frame rearrangements only. Some clones are missing; in checked studies, unresolved V genes explain under half, and the rest has no known cause. Within this sample are over 70,000 clones, with roughly 89% of them counted one time only. In total, the top ten clones hold approximately 5% of the sample. The sequenced sample was peripheral blood, obtained 28 days after the second AZD1222 dose. These receptors originate from an adult who received the AZD1222 COVID-19 vaccine.

This clone was seen a single time. The chain recombines TRBV5-4 with TRBJ2-3; 16 nucleotides line up with TRBD2. J was trimmed by 5 bases and V by 3 bases; bases with no gene match: 3. The CDR3 has 16 residues. Germline-derived CDR1 and CDR2 are SGHNT and YYREEE (reference sequence). The CDR3 here is CASSSGTSGGEDTQYF. The CDR3 DNA reads TGTGCCAGCAGCTCGGGGACTAGCGGGGGGGAAGATACGCAGTATTTT.

The rearrangement uses TRBV7-9 and TRBJ1-6, with 9 positions matching TRBD1. CDR3 size: 15 residues. The ends lost 3 bases at V and 14 bases at J; junction bases unmatched: 11. Per germline, CDR1 SEHNR and CDR2 FQNEAQ (reference sequence). DNA of the CDR3: TGTGCCAGCAGCTTTTGGACAGGGGATATGGGGTCCCTCCACTTT. The encoded protein is CASSFWTGDMGSLHF. Based on the CDR3 plus reference TRBV7-9 and TRBJ1-6, the full variable domain is DTGVSQNPRHKITKRGQNVTFRCDPISEHNRLYWYRQTLGQGPEFLTYFQNEAQLEKSRLLSDRFSAERPKGSFSTLEIQRTEQGDSAMYLCASSFWTGDMGSLHFGNGTRLTVT.

This chain joins TRBV4-3 and TRBJ1-1; the D is unclear. V lost 1 base and J 3 bases, leaving 15 bases between the germline ends. Per the germline V gene, CDR1 is LGHNA and CDR2 is YSLEER. CDR3 length equals 16 residues. The chain's CDR3 is CASSQVGEQKYTEAFF. CDR3 DNA: TGCGCCAGCAGCCAAGTTGGGGAACAGAAGTACACTGAAGCTTTCTTT.

As concerns this clone: Other DNA sequences in this sample translate to the same CDR3. This chain connects TRBV5-1 to TRBJ1-2; TRBD1 matches 11 bases. The ends lost 4 bases at V and 5 bases at J; junction bases unmatched: 4. The germline gives CDR1 SGHRS, CDR2 YFSETQ. The CDR3 length is 14 residues. CDR3 in amino acids: CASSDGTGGYGYTF. The CDR3 DNA sequence: TGCGCCAGCAGCGACGGGACAGGGGGATATGGCTACACCTTC.

This clone appeared once. The genes are TRBV7-8 and TRBJ1-4; 7 bases match TRBD1. CDR3 length: 13 amino acids. CDR1 is SGHVS and CDR2 is FQNEAQ in the germline V gene. V shed 6 bases and J 7 bases; nucleotides not matched to a gene: 5. CDR3 DNA sequence: TGTGCCAGCAGTACAGGGGTTGCTGAAAAACTGTTTTTT. It codes for CASSTGVAEKLFF.

V is TRBV28 and J is TRBJ1-5; 8 bases are a match to TRBD1. V lost 5 bases, J lost 11 bases, and 11 bases stayed unmatched. The CDR3 totals 14 residues. Looked up from germline, CDR1 is MDHEN and CDR2 is SYDVKM. In DNA, the CDR3 is TGTGCCAGCAGTCCCACGGACAGGGTGAAGGCCCAGCATTTT. This codes for CASSPTDRVKAQHF. Using reference TRBV28 and TRBJ1-5 for the parts outside the CDR3, the full variable domain is DVKVTQSSRYLVKRTGEKVFLECVQDMDHENMFWYRQDPGLGLRLIYFSYDVKMKEKGDIPEGYSVSREKKERFSLILESASTNQTSMYLCASSPTDRVKAQHFGDGTRLSIL.

J is TRBJ1-1 and V is TRBV7-2; perhaps TRBD1 as D (5 bases). The V gene's germline CDR1 is SGHTA and CDR2 FQGNSA. The V end lost 5 bases, the J end lost 3 bases, and 19 bases lay between the germline ends. This CDR3 comprises 16 residues. The CDR3 DNA is TGTGCCAGCAGCCCCTCCTCCGGGGCGGGAGACACTGAAGCTTTCTTT. It is translated as CASSPSSGAGDTEAFF.

The genes are TRBV6-5 and TRBJ2-5; the match to TRBD2 covers 11 bases. V shed 4 bases and J 2 bases; nucleotides not matched to a gene: 6. CDR1 is MNHEY and CDR2 is SVGAGI in the germline V gene. CDR3 length: 16 amino acids. Written as DNA, the CDR3 is TGTGCCAGCAGTTCGCCGGGACTAGCGGTTCAAGAGACCCAGTACTTC. This gives the protein CASSSPGLAVQETQYF.

The genes are TRBV11-2 and TRBJ2-5, with D perhaps matching TRBD1 or TRBD2 (6 bases each). The CDR3 totals 18 residues. Germline V lookup: CDR1 SGHAT, CDR2 FQNNGV. Trimming stripped 0 bases from V and 1 base from J, with 18 bases between. This CDR3 reads CASSLDARGVYRQETQYF. DNA of the CDR3: TGTGCCAGCAGCTTAGATGCGAGGGGGGTATACCGCCAAGAGACCCAGTACTTC.

This clone is deemed medium-sized. The chain is built from TRBV6-1 and TRBJ2-5; 10 nucleotides align to TRBD2. J lost 2 bases, V lost 2 bases, and 2 bases had no gene match. Germline-derived CDR1 and CDR2 are MNHNS and SASEGT. The CDR3 contains 15 residues. This CDR3 reads CASSESAGGQETQYF. The CDR3 nucleotides read TGTGCCAGCAGTGAATCAGCGGGGGGGCAAGAGACCCAGTACTTC.

The rearrangement links TRBV11-2 to TRBJ2-1, with D unresolved. This CDR3 has 12 amino acids. Per germline, CDR1 SGHAT and CDR2 FQNNGV. V was clipped by 1 base and J by 5 bases, with 3 bases between them. CDR3 amino acids: CASSLGDNEQFF. The CDR3 DNA is TGTGCCAGCAGCTTAGGGGACAATGAGCAGTTCTTC.

This clone was seen more than once but under ten times. The gene calls are TRBV27 and TRBJ2-4; D is ambiguous. Germline V gene lookup returns CDR1 MNHEY and CDR2 SMNVEV (reference sequence). V was shortened by 3 bases and J by 0 bases, with 6 bases between the two germline ends. This CDR3 is 14 amino acids long. The CDR3: CASSFRLAKNIQYF. Here the CDR3 DNA reads TGTGCCAGCAGTTTCCGATTAGCCAAAAACATTCAGTACTTC.

The chain is built from TRBV7-9 and TRBJ1-2; D is perhaps TRBD1 (5 bases). V lost 5 bases to trimming and J lost 4 bases, with 20 bases between them. The CDR3 has 16 amino acids. Germline V gives CDR1 SEHNR, CDR2 FQNEAQ (reference sequence). The CDR3 sequence: CASSPPRDTGVYGYTF. The CDR3 region has the DNA TGTGCCAGCAGCCCCCCCAGAGATACAGGAGTCTATGGCTACACCTTC.